One and the same sample provided the 18 T cell receptor beta chains below, sequenced in a study of OX40 agonist ivuxolimab in advanced cancers. Using immunoSEQ multiplex PCR, the repertoire was profiled, and TCRdb retains in-frame clones only, with some absent. The sample has 73,000 or so clones, roughly 90% seen once. The source was CD4+ or CD8+ T cells sorted from blood, collected in a trial of the OX40 agonist ivuxolimab. The receptor source for this set is an adult with an advanced solid tumor such as melanoma, head and neck, liver or kidney cancer.

This chain joins TRBV27 and TRBJ2-7; a weak D match, TRBD1 (6 bases). The V gene's germline CDR1 is MNHEY and CDR2 SMNVEV (reference sequence). The CDR3 totals 17 residues. The V gene lost 2 bases and the J gene lost 1 base, with 18 bases spanning the gap. CDR3 residues: CASSLIGLTGPSYEQYF. The CDR3 DNA follows: TGTGCCAGCAGTTTAATAGGTCTTACAGGGCCTTCCTACGAGCAGTACTTC.

The gene calls are TRBV7-9 and TRBJ1-2; D is unresolved. Trimming cost V 4 bases and J 2 bases, with 8 bases left between them. Germline CDR1 and CDR2: SEHNR and FQNEAQ (reference sequence). CDR3 length equals 13 residues. CDR3 residues: CASSSMDNYGYTF. For the CDR3, the DNA is TGTGCCAGCAGCTCCATGGACAACTATGGCTACACCTTC.

This clone has only one observation. The chain couples TRBV19 to TRBJ2-6; D possibly corresponds to TRBD2 (6 bases). The CDR3 is 20 amino acids. Germline V CDR1 and CDR2: LNHDA, SQIVND (reference sequence). Trimming took 3 bases from V and 0 from J, leaving 21 bases between them. This CDR3 is CASSIRREASKYSGANVLTF. The CDR3 DNA reads TGTGCCAGTAGTATTCGCAGGGAGGCCAGCAAATACTCTGGGGCCAACGTCCTGACTTTC. Variable domain in full (rest from reference TRBV19 and TRBJ2-6): DGGITQSPKYLFRKEGQNVTLSCEQNLNHDAMYWYRQDPGQGLRLIYYSQIVNDFQKGDIAEGYSVSREKKESFPLTVTSAQKNPTAFYLCASSIRREASKYSGANVLTFGAGSRLTVL.

V and J are TRBV6-5 and TRBJ1-2; D remains ambiguous. V dropped 7 bases and J dropped 1 base, with 13 bases sitting between them. CDR3 length: 14 residues. In germline, CDR1 is MNHEY, CDR2 SVGAGI. The CDR3 loop is CASTPGPINYGYTF. The CDR3 DNA reads as TGTGCCAGCACCCCAGGTCCGATTAACTATGGCTACACCTTC.

V gene TRBV7-9 combines with J gene TRBJ1-2; D is unresolved. This CDR3 comprises 13 residues. Trimming left V 5 bases short and J 3 bases short, with 10 bases between. CDR1 SEHNR and CDR2 FQNEAQ come from the germline V gene (reference sequence). This CDR3 is CASSGWEHYGYTF. The CDR3 DNA sequence: TGTGCCAGCAGCGGGTGGGAACACTATGGCTACACCTTC.

V gene TRBV6-5 combines with J gene TRBJ2-3; no definite D call. V was shortened by 5 bases and J by 5 bases, with 11 bases between the two germline ends. The CDR3 contains 13 residues. The V gene's germline CDR1 is MNHEY and CDR2 SVGAGI. The CDR3 reads CASSRDPGDTQYF. The DNA of the CDR3 is TGTGCCAGCAGTCGCGACCCAGGAGATACGCAGTATTTT.

This clone was found once. This chain connects TRBV6-4 to TRBJ2-3, with D possibly called TRBD1 or TRBD2 (5 bases each). The germline V gene has CDR1 MRHNA and CDR2 SNTAGT. With 3 bases removed from V and 0 bases from J, the gap between germline ends came to 7 bases. The CDR3 has 14 residues. CDR3 nucleotide sequence: TGTGCCAGCAGTGAACGGGACAGCACAGATACGCAGTATTTT. Translated: CASSERDSTDTQYF.

CDR3 sequence (DNA): TGTGCCTGGAGTAGTTGGGCAGAGACCTCCTACGAGCAGTACTTC. Translating it yields CAWSSWAETSYEQYF. The chain carries TRBV30 and TRBJ2-7; D ambiguous. The V end was cut by 2 bases, the J end by 0 bases, with 14 bases between. The CDR3 has 15 residues. Germline values: CDR1 GTSNPN, CDR2 SVGIG (reference sequence).

This clone was recorded once. This sequence joins TRBV27 and TRBJ2-1; 10 positions match TRBD1. Unmatched junction bases numbered 5, after V lost 2 bases and J lost 4 bases. Germline lookup yields CDR1 MNHEY and CDR2 SMNVEV (reference sequence). CDR3 length: 16 residues. CDR3 coding DNA: TGTGCCAGCAGTTTACCGGGACAGGGGCTTTACAATGAGCAGTTCTTC. It encodes CASSLPGQGLYNEQFF.

CDR3 nucleotides: TGTGCCAGCAGCGTAGAAACGGTCAACACTGAAGCTTTCTTT. This codes for CASSVETVNTEAFF. The gene calls are TRBV9 and TRBJ1-1; the D is unclear. Germline lookup yields CDR1 SGDLS and CDR2 YYNGEE. The CDR3 extends over 14 amino acids. Trimming took off 0 bases at V and 2 bases at J, with 8 bases between the two ends.

This clone was observed once. This chain connects TRBV6-5 to TRBJ2-1, with D tentatively TRBD2 (6 bases). There are 16 residues in the CDR3. Germline V gene data show CDR1 as MNHEY and CDR2 as SVGAGI. The V and J ends lost 2 bases and 0 bases respectively, with 11 bases between them. The CDR3 here is CASSYGAGSSYNEQFF. CDR3 DNA: TGTGCCAGCAGTTACGGGGCGGGGAGCTCCTACAATGAGCAGTTCTTC.

This clone was seen more than once but under ten times. This chain links TRBV30 with TRBJ1-1; D is unresolved. The CDR3 runs 13 residues. Trimming shortened V by 3 bases and J by 4 bases, and 12 bases separated the two germline ends. The V gene's germline CDR1 is GTSNPN and CDR2 SVGIG (reference sequence). CDR3 nucleotides: TGTGCCTGGAGCCGACTGAAGGGCACTGAAGCTTTCTTT. This translates into CAWSRLKGTEAFF.

The V call is TRBV30, the J call TRBJ2-2, with unresolved D. Germline V gene lookup returns CDR1 GTSNPN and CDR2 SVGIG (reference sequence). CDR3 length: 16 amino acids. V lost 4 bases and J lost 2, with 17 bases in between. CDR3 DNA sequence: TGTGCCTGGATGATGAGACCGGCAGAAAACACCGGGGAGCTGTTTTTT. Translated: CAWMMRPAENTGELFF.

The V and J genes are TRBV11-2 and TRBJ1-5, with D perhaps TRBD1 (5 bases). CDR1 and CDR2 (germline): SGHAT, FQNNGV. The CDR3 is 15 amino acids. V shed 4 bases and J shed 1 base, with 11 bases lying between them. CDR3 residues: CASSSGWGSNQPQHF. Here the CDR3 DNA reads TGTGCCAGCAGCTCGGGCTGGGGGAGCAATCAGCCCCAGCATTTT.

V gene TRBV5-1 combines with J gene TRBJ1-2, with D possibly TRBD1 on 5 matching bases. Trimming removed 5 bases from V and 3 bases from J, with 14 bases in between. The germline V gene has CDR1 SGHRS and CDR2 YFSETQ. This CDR3 has 14 residues. The CDR3, as DNA: TGCGCCAGCAGTTCGGAAGGAGGGGACTATGGCTACACCTTC. This sequence encodes CASSSEGGDYGYTF.

The chain carries TRBV9 and TRBJ1-6; D not certain. V lost 0 bases and J 10 bases, leaving 14 bases between the germline ends. This CDR3 spans 15 amino acids. Germline CDR1 reads SGDLS; CDR2 reads YYNGEE. CDR3 in amino acids: CASSVGGSSGSPLHF. CDR3 in DNA: TGTGCCAGCAGCGTAGGAGGTTCTTCGGGCTCACCCCTCCACTTT.

V is TRBV15 and J is TRBJ1-5; D possibly corresponds to TRBD1 (5 bases). Looked up from germline, CDR1 is LNHNV and CDR2 is YYDKDF (reference sequence). Trimming removed 2 bases at V and 1 base at J, with 9 bases between. This CDR3 is 15 amino acids long. This CDR3 is CATSRLWDSNQPQHF. CDR3 coding DNA: TGTGCCACCAGCAGACTCTGGGACAGCAATCAGCCCCAGCATTTT.

The CDR3 reads CASSVGGAWETQYF. The CDR3 region has the DNA TGTGCCAGCAGCGTGGGTGGCGCTTGGGAGACCCAGTACTTC. This chain joins TRBV9 and TRBJ2-7; D unresolved. The end of the DNA fits TRBJ2-5 better, so the J call may be wrong. The CDR3 loop spans 14 amino acids. In germline, CDR1 is SGDLS, CDR2 YYNGEE.